This TCR beta chain derives from a study of radiotherapy plus CTLA-4 blockade in lung cancer. Across the whole study: There were objective responses in 15% to 20% of patients, and around 31% had disease control. Study-wide results and caveats: Blood saw expansion of tumor-derived TCR clones after radiotherapy plus ipilimumab.

V shed 4 bases and J shed 3 bases, with 13 bases lying between them. The CDR3 totals 14 residues. Germline V CDR1 and CDR2: SGHTA, FQGNSA. This table comes from immunoSEQ multiplex PCR, and its TCRdb copy is limited to in-frame clones, with some not included. Of some 34,000 clones detected, roughly 72% appear once; the ten largest clones hold roughly 11%. Focal radiation was given together with CTLA-4 blockade (ipilimumab) to patients with chemo-refractory metastatic non-small-cell lung cancer. This clone was observed once. Its antigen is still unknown. This sequence originates from a human donor with non-small cell lung cancer who had stable disease on radiotherapy plus ipilimumab. This chain uses TRBV7-2 with TRBJ2-7, with TRBD1 as a possible D gene (5 bases). The sequencing used peripheral blood, collected from a patient treated with radiotherapy plus ipilimumab. Written as DNA, the CDR3 is TGTGCCAGCAGCTCACAGGCGATTGGCTACGAGCAGTACTTC. It yields the protein CASSSQAIGYEQYF.